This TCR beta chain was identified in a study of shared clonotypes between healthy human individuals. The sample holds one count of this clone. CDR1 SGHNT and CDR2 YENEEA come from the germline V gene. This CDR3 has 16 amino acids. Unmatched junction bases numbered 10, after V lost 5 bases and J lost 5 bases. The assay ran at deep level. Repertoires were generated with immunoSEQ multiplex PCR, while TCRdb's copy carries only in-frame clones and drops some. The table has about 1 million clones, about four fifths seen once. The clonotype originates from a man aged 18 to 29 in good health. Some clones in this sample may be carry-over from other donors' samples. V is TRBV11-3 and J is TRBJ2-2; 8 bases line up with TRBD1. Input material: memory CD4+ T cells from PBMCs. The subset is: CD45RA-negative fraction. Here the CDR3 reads CASSPGQGAWTGELFF. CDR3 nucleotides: TGTGCCAGCAGCCCTGGGCAGGGGGCCTGGACCGGGGAGCTGTTTTTT.